Here is one T cell receptor beta chain with its context. Antigen unknown. The time point: week 47, end of study. The content of each vaccine dose was 300 ug of mutant IDH1 20-mer peptide, and topical imiquimod accompanied it. The germline gives CDR1 MGHRA, CDR2 YSYEKL. The length of the CDR3 is 15 residues. V lost 0 bases to trimming and J lost 1 base, with 10 bases between them. These data belong to a study of a mutant IDH1 vaccine in newly diagnosed glioma. Looking at the study overall: Before enrollment, the patients had been treated with radiotherapy alone, temozolomide alone, or both together. Most of them had received both.

Here immunoSEQ multiplex PCR was the method, and the copy in TCRdb shows in-frame clones only, minus some. The sample holds more than 30,000 clones, roughly 90% seen once. Study-wide findings and caveats: Changes in the top peripheral T cell clonotypes seemingly had no bearing on pseudoprogression.

The sequences come from PBMCs, collected from a glioma patient whose treatment included an IDH1 peptide vaccine. The chain has TRBV4-1 and TRBJ2-7, with D unresolved. This TCR was sampled from a woman between 40 and 55 years old with glioma. CDR3 coding DNA: TGCGCCAGCAGCCAAGATCAGGCACAGTCCTACGAGCAGTACTTC. This gives the protein CASSQDQAQSYEQYF.